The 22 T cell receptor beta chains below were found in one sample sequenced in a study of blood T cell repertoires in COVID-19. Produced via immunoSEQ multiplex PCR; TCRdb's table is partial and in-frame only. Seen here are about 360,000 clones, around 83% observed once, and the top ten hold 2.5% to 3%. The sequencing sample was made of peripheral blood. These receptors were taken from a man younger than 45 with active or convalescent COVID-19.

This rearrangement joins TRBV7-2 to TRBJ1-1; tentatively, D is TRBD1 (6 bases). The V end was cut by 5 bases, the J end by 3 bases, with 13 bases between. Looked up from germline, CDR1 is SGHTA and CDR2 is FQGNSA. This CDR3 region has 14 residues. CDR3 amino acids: CASSTYRDDTEAFF. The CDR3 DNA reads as TGTGCCAGCAGCACCTACAGGGATGACACTGAAGCTTTCTTT.

The CDR3 region is CASSVGSGGRNTIYF. CDR3 DNA: TGTGCCAGCAGCGTAGGGTCGGGGGGCAGAAACACCATATATTTT. This chain connects TRBV9 to TRBJ1-3; tentative D call: TRBD1 (6 bases). The CDR3 has 15 residues. From germline, CDR1 is SGDLS and CDR2 YYNGEE. Between the trimmed V and J ends, which lost 0 bases and 5 bases, there was a span of 12 bases.

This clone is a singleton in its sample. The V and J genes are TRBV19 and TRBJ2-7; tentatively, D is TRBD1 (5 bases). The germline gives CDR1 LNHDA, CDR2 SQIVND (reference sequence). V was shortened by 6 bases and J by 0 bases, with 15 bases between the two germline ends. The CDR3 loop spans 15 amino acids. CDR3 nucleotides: TGTGCCAGTAGCCCAGATTTAGGGGTCTCCTACGAGCAGTACTTC. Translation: CASSPDLGVSYEQYF.

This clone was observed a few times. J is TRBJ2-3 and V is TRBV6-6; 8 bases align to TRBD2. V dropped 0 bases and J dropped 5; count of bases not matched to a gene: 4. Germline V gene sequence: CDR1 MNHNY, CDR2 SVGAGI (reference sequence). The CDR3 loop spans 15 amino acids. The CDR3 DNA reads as TGTGCCAGCAGTTACTCGACGGGGGGGAAAGATACGCAGTATTTT. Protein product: CASSYSTGGKDTQYF.

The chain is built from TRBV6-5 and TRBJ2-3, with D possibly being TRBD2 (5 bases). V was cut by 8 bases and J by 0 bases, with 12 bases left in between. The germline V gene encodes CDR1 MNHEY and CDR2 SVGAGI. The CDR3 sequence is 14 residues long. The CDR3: CASSVGGSTDTQYF. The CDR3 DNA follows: TGTGCCAGCTCCGTAGGAGGTAGCACAGATACGCAGTATTTT.

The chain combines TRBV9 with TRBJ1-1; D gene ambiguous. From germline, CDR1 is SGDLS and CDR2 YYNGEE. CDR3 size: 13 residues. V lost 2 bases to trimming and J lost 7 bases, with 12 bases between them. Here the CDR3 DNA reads TGTGCCAGCAGCGTTTCTGGAACGGGTGAAGCTTTCTTT. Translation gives CASSVSGTGEAFF.

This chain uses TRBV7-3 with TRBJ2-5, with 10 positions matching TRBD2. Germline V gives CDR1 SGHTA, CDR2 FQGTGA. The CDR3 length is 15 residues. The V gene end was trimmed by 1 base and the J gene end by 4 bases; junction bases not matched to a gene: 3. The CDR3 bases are TGTGCCAGCAGCTTAAGCGTAGCGGGGGGAGAGACCCAGTACTTC. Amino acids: CASSLSVAGGETQYF.

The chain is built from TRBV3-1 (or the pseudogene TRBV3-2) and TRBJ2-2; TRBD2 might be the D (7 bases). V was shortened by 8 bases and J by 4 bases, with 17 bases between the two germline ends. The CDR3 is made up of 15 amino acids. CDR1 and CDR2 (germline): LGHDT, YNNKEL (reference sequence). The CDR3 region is CASAEGGLFTGELFF. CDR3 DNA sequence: TGTGCCAGCGCAGAGGGGGGGCTCTTCACCGGGGAGCTGTTTTTT.

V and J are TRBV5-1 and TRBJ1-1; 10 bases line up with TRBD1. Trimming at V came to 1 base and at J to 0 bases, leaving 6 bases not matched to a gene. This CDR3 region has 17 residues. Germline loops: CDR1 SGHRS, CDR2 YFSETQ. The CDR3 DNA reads TGCGCCAGCAGCTTGAGGGACAGGGGAAACATGAACACTGAAGCTTTCTTT. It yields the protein CASSLRDRGNMNTEAFF. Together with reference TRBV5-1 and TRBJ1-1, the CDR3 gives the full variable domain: KAGVTQTPRYLIKTRGQQVTLSCSPISGHRSVSWYQQTPGQGLQFLFEYFSETQRNKGNFPGRFSGRQFSNSRSEMNVSTLELGDSALYLCASSLRDRGNMNTEAFFGQGTRLTVV.

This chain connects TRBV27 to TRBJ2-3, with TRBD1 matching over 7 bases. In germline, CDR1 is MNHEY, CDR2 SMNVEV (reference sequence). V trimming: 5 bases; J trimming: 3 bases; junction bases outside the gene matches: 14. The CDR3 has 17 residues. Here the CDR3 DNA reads TGTGCCAGCAGTAACTTTCCACGACAGGGACGGACAGATACGCAGTATTTT. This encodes CASSNFPRQGRTDTQYF.

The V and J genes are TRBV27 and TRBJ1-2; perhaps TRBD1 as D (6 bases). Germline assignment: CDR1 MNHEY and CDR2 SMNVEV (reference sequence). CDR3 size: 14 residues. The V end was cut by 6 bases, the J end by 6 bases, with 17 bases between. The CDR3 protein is CASRDLQGVHGYTF. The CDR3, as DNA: TGTGCCAGCAGGGATTTACAGGGTGTCCATGGCTACACCTTC.

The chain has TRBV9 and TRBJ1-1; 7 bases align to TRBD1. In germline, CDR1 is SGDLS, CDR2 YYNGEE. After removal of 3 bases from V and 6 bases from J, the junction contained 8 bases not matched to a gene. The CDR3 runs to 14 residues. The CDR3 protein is CASSARDSFSEAFF. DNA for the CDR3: TGTGCCAGCAGCGCCCGGGACAGCTTCTCTGAAGCTTTCTTT.

In DNA form, the CDR3 reads TGTGCCAGCAGTGCCCTCCCGGGACAGGGCACAGATACGCAGTATTTT. It yields the protein CASSALPGQGTDTQYF. This chain joins TRBV28 and TRBJ2-3, with TRBD1 matching over 8 bases. The V gene's germline CDR1 is MDHEN and CDR2 SYDVKM. V gave up 5 bases and J gave up 1 base; unmatched junction bases: 8. The CDR3 has 16 amino acids. Filled out from reference TRBV28 and TRBJ2-3, the complete variable domain reads DVKVTQSSRYLVKRTGEKVFLECVQDMDHENMFWYRQDPGLGLRLIYFSYDVKMKEKGDIPEGYSVSREKKERFSLILESASTNQTSMYLCASSALPGQGTDTQYFGPGTRLTVL.

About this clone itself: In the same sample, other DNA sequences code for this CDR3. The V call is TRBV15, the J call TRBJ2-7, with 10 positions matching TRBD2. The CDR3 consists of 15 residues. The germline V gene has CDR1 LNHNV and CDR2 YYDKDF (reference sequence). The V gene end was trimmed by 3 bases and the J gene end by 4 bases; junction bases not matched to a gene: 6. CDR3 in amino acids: CATSRGGLAAYEQYF. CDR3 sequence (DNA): TGTGCCACCAGCAGGGGAGGACTAGCGGCGTACGAGCAGTACTTC.

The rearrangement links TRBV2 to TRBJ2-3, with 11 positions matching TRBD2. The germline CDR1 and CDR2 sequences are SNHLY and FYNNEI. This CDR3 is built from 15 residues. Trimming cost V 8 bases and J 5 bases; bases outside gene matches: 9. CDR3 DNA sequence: TGTGCCAGCCGTAGCGGGAGGGCGTTCGGAGATACGCAGTATTTT. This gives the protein CASRSGRAFGDTQYF.

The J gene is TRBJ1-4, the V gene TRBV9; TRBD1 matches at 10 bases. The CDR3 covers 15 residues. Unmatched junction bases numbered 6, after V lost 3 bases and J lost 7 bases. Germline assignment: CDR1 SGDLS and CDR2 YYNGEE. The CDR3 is CASSGAGTGAEKLFF. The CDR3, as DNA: TGTGCCAGCAGCGGGGCCGGGACAGGGGCTGAAAAACTGTTTTTT.

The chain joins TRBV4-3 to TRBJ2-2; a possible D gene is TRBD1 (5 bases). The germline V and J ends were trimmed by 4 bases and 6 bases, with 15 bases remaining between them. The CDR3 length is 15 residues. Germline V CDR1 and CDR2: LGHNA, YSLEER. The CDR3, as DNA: TGCGCCAGCAGCCGTGGGCAGGGTTATGCCGGGGAGCTGTTTTTT. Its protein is CASSRGQGYAGELFF.

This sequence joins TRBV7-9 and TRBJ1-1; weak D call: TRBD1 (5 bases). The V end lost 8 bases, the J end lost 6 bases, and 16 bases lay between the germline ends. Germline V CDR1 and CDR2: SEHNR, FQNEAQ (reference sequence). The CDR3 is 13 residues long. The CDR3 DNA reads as TGTGCCAGCCGGGGGGTTGCGGGGGCTGAAGCTTTCTTT. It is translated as CASRGVAGAEAFF.

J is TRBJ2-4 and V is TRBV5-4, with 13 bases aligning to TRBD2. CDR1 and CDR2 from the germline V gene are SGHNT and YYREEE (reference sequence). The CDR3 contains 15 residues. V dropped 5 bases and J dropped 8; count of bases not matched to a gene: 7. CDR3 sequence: CASSRTSGRSDIQYF. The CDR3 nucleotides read TGTGCCAGCAGTCGGACTAGCGGGAGATCAGACATTCAGTACTTC. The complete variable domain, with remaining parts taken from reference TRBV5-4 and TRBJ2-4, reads ETGVTQSPTHLIKTRGQQVTLRCSSQSGHNTVSWYQQALGQGPQFIFQYYREEENGRGNFPPRFSGLQFPNYSSELNVNALELDDSALYLCASSRTSGRSDIQYFGAGTRLSVL.

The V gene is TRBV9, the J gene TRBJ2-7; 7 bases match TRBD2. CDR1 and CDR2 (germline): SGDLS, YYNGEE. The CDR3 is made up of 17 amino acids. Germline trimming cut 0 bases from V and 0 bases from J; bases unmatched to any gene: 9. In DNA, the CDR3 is TGTGCCAGCAGCGTAGGCCCTCGGGGGGAAACCTCCTACGAGCAGTACTTC. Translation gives CASSVGPRGETSYEQYF.

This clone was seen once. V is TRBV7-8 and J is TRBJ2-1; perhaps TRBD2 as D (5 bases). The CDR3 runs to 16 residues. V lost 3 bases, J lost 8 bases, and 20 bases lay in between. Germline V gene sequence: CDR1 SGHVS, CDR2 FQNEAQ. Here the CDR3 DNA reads TGTGCCAGCAGCTTGAAGAGGATCCTCGGGAATTATGAGCAGTTCTTC. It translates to CASSLKRILGNYEQFF.

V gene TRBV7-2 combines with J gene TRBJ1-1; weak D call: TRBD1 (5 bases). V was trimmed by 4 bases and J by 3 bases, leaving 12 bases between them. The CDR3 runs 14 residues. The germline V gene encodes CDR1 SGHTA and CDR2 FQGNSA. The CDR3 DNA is TGTGCCAGCAGCTCGGGACGGGAGTACACTGAAGCTTTCTTT. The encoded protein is CASSSGREYTEAFF.